Following are 20 T cell receptor beta chains from one sample sequenced in a study of T cell responses to AZD1222 COVID-19 vaccine. TCRdb's copy holds only in-frame clones and misses some; the assay was immunoSEQ multiplex PCR. The sample includes around 87,000 clones, approximately 92% of them seen just once. The sequences come from peripheral blood, collected 28 days after the second AZD1222 dose. The receptors were gathered from an adult who received the AZD1222 COVID-19 vaccine.

V usage is TRBV18 and J usage is TRBJ1-5; no firm D call. V was trimmed by 2 bases and J by 4 bases, leaving 6 bases between them. Germline-derived CDR1 and CDR2 are KGHSH and LQKENI. CDR3 length: 13 amino acids. CDR3 bases: TGTGCCAGCTCACCAAGCGGAAATCAGCCCCAGCATTTT. The encoded protein is CASSPSGNQPQHF.

This chain uses TRBV9 with TRBJ2-2; D not resolved. V lost 0 bases and J lost 3, with 6 bases in between. CDR1 is SGDLS, CDR2 YYNGEE, per germline. The CDR3 contains 14 residues. The CDR3 loop is CASSVVPDTGELFF. CDR3 coding DNA: TGTGCCAGCAGCGTAGTCCCCGACACCGGGGAGCTGTTTTTT.

This clone was recorded a few times. V is TRBV10-2 and J is TRBJ2-7, with 12 bases matching TRBD2. This CDR3 contains 17 residues. J gave up 6 bases and V 4 bases, and 13 bases lay outside the gene matches. Germline-derived CDR1 and CDR2 are WSHSY and SAAADI. The CDR3, as DNA: TGCGCCAGCAGTGTAAGACTAGCGGGGGTTTCAACTTTCGAGCAGTACTTC. Residues: CASSVRLAGVSTFEQYF.

The chain links TRBV19 to TRBJ2-2; weak D call: TRBD2 (5 bases). The CDR3 is 15 residues long. With 3 bases removed from V and 1 base from J, the gap between germline ends came to 9 bases. Germline V lookup: CDR1 LNHDA, CDR2 SQIVND (reference sequence). CDR3 residues: CASSIVRENTGELFF. As DNA, the CDR3 is TGTGCCAGTAGTATTGTCCGGGAGAACACCGGGGAGCTGTTTTTT.

The chain uses TRBV5-1 and TRBJ2-7; TRBD2 matches at 8 bases. Germline V gives CDR1 SGHRS, CDR2 YFSETQ. Trimming removed 0 bases from V and 2 bases from J; junction bases left unmatched: 4. The length of the CDR3 is 15 residues. CDR3 amino acids: CASSLGSGVTYEQYF. The CDR3 bases are TGCGCCAGCAGCTTGGGTAGCGGGGTAACCTACGAGCAGTACTTC.

The genes are TRBV7-2 and TRBJ2-7, with 10 bases matching TRBD2. This CDR3 region has 14 residues. Germline V gene sequence: CDR1 SGHTA, CDR2 FQGNSA. V was pared by 5 bases and J by 3 bases, with 4 bases of the junction left unmatched. The CDR3 spells CASSRTSGNYEQYF. CDR3 nucleotide sequence: TGTGCCAGCAGCCGGACTAGCGGCAACTACGAGCAGTACTTC.

This chain connects TRBV19 to TRBJ2-1, with 12 nucleotides matching TRBD2. Per the germline V gene, CDR1 is LNHDA and CDR2 is SQIVND (reference sequence). The CDR3 runs to 15 residues. V lost 8 bases and J lost 3; bases outside the gene matches: 5. The DNA for the CDR3 is TGTGCCAGTCGTCAGACTAGCGGGGGCTACAATGAGCAGTTCTTC. Translation: CASRQTSGGYNEQFF. The full variable domain, its missing parts supplied by reference TRBV19 and TRBJ2-1, is DGGITQSPKYLFRKEGQNVTLSCEQNLNHDAMYWYRQDPGQGLRLIYYSQIVNDFQKGDIAEGYSVSREKKESFPLTVTSAQKNPTAFYLCASRQTSGGYNEQFFGPGTRLTVL.

CDR3 coding DNA: TGTGCCAGCAGCCAAGACGGAAGCAATCAGCCCCAGCATTTT. Amino acid sequence: CASSQDGSNQPQHF. The rearrangement uses TRBV4-2 and TRBJ1-5, with unresolved D. This CDR3 has 14 residues. Germline V gives CDR1 LGHNA, CDR2 YNFKEQ. Between the trimmed V and J ends, which lost 0 bases and 1 base, there was a span of 4 bases.

This chain links TRBV21-1 with TRBJ1-2. TRBV21-1 is a pseudogene locus. The CDR3 length is 15 residues. CDR3 sequence: CASSNRPSGHYGYTF. In DNA, the CDR3 is TGTGCCAGCAGCAACAGGCCTAGTGGTCACTATGGCTACACCTTC.

The chain is built from TRBV7-6 and TRBJ2-1; 9 nucleotides align to TRBD2. Trimming cost V 3 bases and J 1 base; bases outside gene matches: 1. The CDR3 totals 15 residues. In germline, CDR1 is SGHVS, CDR2 FNYEAQ. DNA for the CDR3: TGTGCCAGCAGCTTTACTAGCGGGTCCTACAATGAGCAGTTCTTC. Residues: CASSFTSGSYNEQFF.

V and J are TRBV7-8 and TRBJ2-7; D is unresolved. The germline gives CDR1 SGHVS, CDR2 FQNEAQ. The V end lost 0 bases, the J end lost 2 bases, and 5 bases lay between the germline ends. The CDR3 length is 13 residues. CDR3 nucleotides: TGTGCCAGCAGCTTAGCGTCAGCCTACGAGCAGTACTTC. Its protein is CASSLASAYEQYF.

The chain joins TRBV11-1 to TRBJ1-4; a possible D gene is TRBD1 (6 bases). Germline assignment: CDR1 SGHAT and CDR2 FQDESV (reference sequence). V lost 4 bases and J lost 8, with 14 bases in between. The CDR3 consists of 14 residues. This CDR3 is CASSSRQVSEKLFF. CDR3 sequence (DNA): TGTGCCAGCAGCTCGAGACAGGTCAGCGAAAAACTGTTTTTT.

The chain carries TRBV28 and TRBJ1-2, with D maybe TRBD1 (6 bases). V lost 6 bases to trimming and J lost 4 bases, with 12 bases between them. The CDR3 length is 13 residues. Germline V gene sequence: CDR1 MDHEN, CDR2 SYDVKM. This CDR3 is CASRGQRRYGYTF. The DNA of the CDR3 is TGTGCCAGCAGAGGACAGCGGCGCTATGGCTACACCTTC.

V and J are TRBV9 and TRBJ2-4; no clear D gene. Between the trimmed V and J ends, which lost 4 bases and 1 base, there was a span of 9 bases. The CDR3 covers 14 residues. Looked up from germline, CDR1 is SGDLS and CDR2 is YYNGEE. The CDR3 region has the DNA TGTGCCAGCAGCTCCGACGGGGCCAAAAACATTCAGTACTTC. Amino acid sequence: CASSSDGAKNIQYF.

The chain uses TRBV7-2 and TRBJ1-5; possibly TRBD1 for D (6 bases). V lost 4 bases and J lost 7, with 14 bases in between. Germline CDR1 and CDR2: SGHTA and FQGNSA. CDR3 length: 14 residues. The CDR3 is CASSSGVGGQPQHF. Written as DNA, the CDR3 is TGTGCCAGCAGCTCAGGGGTTGGTGGACAGCCCCAGCATTTT.

This clone was counted at least ten times. Additional DNA sequences in this sample encode the identical CDR3. The chain carries TRBV5-1 and TRBJ2-7; D remains ambiguous. The CDR3 has 14 amino acids. Germline V gene sequence: CDR1 SGHRS, CDR2 YFSETQ. Trimming pared 0 bases from V and 2 bases from J, leaving 9 bases between. CDR3 in DNA: TGCGCCAGCAGCTTGGAAGGGCCCCCCTACGAGCAGTACTTC. It is translated as CASSLEGPPYEQYF.

This chain joins TRBV11-1 and TRBJ2-1, with TRBD2 matching 8 bases. This CDR3 comprises 16 residues. The trim removed 1 base at V and 2 bases at J, leaving 4 bases unmatched. CDR1 is SGHAT and CDR2 is FQDESV in the germline V gene (reference sequence). CDR3 nucleotide sequence: TGTGCCAGCAGCTTAGGGGCGGGGGGCCCCTACAATGAGCAGTTCTTC. Its translation: CASSLGAGGPYNEQFF.

In this sample, this clone turned up once. The chain carries TRBV27 and TRBJ2-1; 7 bases fit TRBD1. The CDR3 totals 14 residues. The germline gives CDR1 MNHEY, CDR2 SMNVEV (reference sequence). V gave up 4 bases and J gave up 10 bases; unmatched junction bases: 10. CDR3 DNA: TGTGCCAGCAGTTCAGAGACAGGGTTTTGGGAGCAGTTCTTC. It is translated as CASSSETGFWEQFF.

This chain uses TRBV27 with TRBJ1-3; 8 bases align to TRBD1. Germline lookup yields CDR1 MNHEY and CDR2 SMNVEV (reference sequence). V trimming: 4 bases; J trimming: 0 bases; junction bases outside the gene matches: 8. The length of the CDR3 is 17 residues. This chain's CDR3 is CASSSMTGALSGNTIYF. The DNA for the CDR3 is TGTGCCAGCAGTTCCATGACAGGGGCTCTCTCTGGAAACACCATATATTTT.

The V and J genes are TRBV18 and TRBJ1-1, with D perhaps TRBD1 (5 bases). This CDR3 is 14 amino acids long. V was cut by 6 bases and J by 8 bases, with 19 bases left in between. Germline V gene data show CDR1 as KGHSH and CDR2 as LQKENI. CDR3 region: CASSPNRDRLEAFF. The CDR3 nucleotides read TGTGCCAGCTCCCCCAACCGGGACCGGCTAGAAGCTTTCTTT.